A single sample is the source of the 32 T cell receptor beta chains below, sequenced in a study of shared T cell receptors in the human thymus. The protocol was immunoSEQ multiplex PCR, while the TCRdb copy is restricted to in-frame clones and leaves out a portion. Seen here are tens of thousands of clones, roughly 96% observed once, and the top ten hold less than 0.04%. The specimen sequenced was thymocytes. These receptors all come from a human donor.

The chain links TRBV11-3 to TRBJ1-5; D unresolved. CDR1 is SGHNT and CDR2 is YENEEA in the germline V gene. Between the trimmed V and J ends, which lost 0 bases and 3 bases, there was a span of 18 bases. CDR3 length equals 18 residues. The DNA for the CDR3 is TGTGCCAGCAGCTTAGATCTCGGGCAGGACTATATCAATCAGCCCCAGCATTTT. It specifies CASSLDLGQDYINQPQHF.

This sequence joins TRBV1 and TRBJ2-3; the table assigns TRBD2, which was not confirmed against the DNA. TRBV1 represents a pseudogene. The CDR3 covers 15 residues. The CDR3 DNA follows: TGCACCAGCAGCCCCCGGGACTCAAGCACAGATACGCAGTATTTT. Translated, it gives CTSSPRDSSTDTQYF.

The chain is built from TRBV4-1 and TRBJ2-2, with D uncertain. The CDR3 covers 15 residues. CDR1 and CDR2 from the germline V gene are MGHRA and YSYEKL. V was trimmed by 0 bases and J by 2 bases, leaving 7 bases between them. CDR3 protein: CASSQERYNTGELFF. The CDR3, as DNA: TGCGCCAGCAGCCAAGAGAGGTACAACACCGGGGAGCTGTTTTTT.

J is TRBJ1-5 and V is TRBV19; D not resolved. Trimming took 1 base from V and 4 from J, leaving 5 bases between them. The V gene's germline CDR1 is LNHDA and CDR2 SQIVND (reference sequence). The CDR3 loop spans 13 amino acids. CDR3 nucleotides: TGTGCCAGTAGTATAGGAGGTAATCAGCCCCAGCATTTT. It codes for CASSIGGNQPQHF. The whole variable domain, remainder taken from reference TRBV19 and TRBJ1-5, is DGGITQSPKYLFRKEGQNVTLSCEQNLNHDAMYWYRQDPGQGLRLIYYSQIVNDFQKGDIAEGYSVSREKKESFPLTVTSAQKNPTAFYLCASSIGGNQPQHFGDGTRLSIL.

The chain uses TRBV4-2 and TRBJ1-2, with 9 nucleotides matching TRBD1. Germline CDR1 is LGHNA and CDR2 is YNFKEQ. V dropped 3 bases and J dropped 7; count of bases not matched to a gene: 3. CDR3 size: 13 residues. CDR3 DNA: TGTGCCAGCAGCCATTACAGGGGGCCTGGCTACACCTTC. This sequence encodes CASSHYRGPGYTF.

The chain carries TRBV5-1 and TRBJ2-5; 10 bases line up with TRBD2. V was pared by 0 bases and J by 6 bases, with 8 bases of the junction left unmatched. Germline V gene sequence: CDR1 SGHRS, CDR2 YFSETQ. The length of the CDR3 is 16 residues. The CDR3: CASSLDPSGGAKTQYF. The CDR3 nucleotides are TGCGCCAGCAGCTTGGATCCCAGCGGGGGGGCCAAGACCCAGTACTTC.

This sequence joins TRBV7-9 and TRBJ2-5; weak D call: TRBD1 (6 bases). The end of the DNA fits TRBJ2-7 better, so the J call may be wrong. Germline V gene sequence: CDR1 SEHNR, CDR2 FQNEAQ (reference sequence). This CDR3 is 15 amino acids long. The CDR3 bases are TGTGCCAGCAGCTTATACGTGGGGGCCGCCTACGAGCAGTACTTC. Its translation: CASSLYVGAAYEQYF.

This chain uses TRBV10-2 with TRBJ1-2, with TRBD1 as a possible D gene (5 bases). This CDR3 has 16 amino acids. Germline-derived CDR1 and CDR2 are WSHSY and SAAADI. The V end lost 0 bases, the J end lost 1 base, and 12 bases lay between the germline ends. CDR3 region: CASSESRQGINYGYTF. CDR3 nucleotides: TGCGCCAGCAGTGAGTCGCGTCAGGGTATTAACTATGGCTACACCTTC.

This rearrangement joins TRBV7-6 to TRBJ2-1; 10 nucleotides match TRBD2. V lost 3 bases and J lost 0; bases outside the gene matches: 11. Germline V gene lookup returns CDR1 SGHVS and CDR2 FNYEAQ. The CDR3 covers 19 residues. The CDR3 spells CASSFTTSGLPGSYNEQFF. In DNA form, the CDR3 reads TGTGCCAGCAGCTTCACGACTAGCGGGTTACCGGGCTCCTACAATGAGCAGTTCTTC.

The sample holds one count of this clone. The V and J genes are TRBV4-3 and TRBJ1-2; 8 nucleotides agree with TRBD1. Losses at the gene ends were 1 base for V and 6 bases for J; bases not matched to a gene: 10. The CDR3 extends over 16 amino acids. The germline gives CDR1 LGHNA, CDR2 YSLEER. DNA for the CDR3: TGCGCCAGCAGCCAAGGCCACCGGACAGGGTCGGATGGCTACACCTTC. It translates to CASSQGHRTGSDGYTF.

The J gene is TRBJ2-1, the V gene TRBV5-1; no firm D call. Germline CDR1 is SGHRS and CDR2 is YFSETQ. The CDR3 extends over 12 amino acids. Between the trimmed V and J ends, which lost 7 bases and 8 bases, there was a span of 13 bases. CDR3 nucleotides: TGCGCCAGCTTTGCCTTTTTGGATGAGCAGTTCTTC. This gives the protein CASFAFLDEQFF.

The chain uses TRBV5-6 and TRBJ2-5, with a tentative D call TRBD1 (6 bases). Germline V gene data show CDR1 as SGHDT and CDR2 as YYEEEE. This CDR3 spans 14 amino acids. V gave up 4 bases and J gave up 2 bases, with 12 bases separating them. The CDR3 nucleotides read TGTGCCAGCAGCCTCTGGACAGCTCAAGAGACCCAGTACTTC. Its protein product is CASSLWTAQETQYF.

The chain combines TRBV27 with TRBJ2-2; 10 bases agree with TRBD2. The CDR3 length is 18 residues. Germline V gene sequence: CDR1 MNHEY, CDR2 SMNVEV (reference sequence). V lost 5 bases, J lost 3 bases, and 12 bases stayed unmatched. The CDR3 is CASSPTGTSVNDTGELFF. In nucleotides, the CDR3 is TGTGCCAGCAGTCCGACCGGGACTAGCGTTAACGACACCGGGGAGCTGTTTTTT.

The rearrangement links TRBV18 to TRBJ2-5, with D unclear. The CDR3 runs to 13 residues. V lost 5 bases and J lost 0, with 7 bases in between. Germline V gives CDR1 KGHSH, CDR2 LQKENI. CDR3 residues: CASSTRYQETQYF. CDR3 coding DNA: TGTGCCAGCTCAACCAGGTACCAAGAGACCCAGTACTTC.

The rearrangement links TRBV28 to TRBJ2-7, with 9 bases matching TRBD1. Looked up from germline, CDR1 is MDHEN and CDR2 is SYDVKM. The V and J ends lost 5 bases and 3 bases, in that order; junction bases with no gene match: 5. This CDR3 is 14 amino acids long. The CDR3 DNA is TGTGCCAGCAGTCTCCGGGACAGGGTCTACGAGCAGTACTTC. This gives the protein CASSLRDRVYEQYF.

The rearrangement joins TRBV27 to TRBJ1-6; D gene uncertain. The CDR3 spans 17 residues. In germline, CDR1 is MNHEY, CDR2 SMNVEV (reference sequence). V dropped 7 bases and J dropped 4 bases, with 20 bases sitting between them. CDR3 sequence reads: CASTTPALGRYNSPLHF. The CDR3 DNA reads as TGTGCCAGCACAACCCCGGCATTAGGACGGTATAATTCACCCCTCCACTTT.

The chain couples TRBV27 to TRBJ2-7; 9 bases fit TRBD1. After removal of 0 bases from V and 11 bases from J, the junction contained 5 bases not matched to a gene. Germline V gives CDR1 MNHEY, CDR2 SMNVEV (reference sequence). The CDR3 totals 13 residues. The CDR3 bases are TGTGCCAGCAGTTTATCGCGAAGGACAGGGGAGTACTTC. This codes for CASSLSRRTGEYF.

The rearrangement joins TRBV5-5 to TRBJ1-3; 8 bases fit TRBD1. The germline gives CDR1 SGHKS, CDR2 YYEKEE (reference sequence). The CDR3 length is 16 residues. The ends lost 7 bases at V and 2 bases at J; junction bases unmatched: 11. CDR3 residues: CASCGAGGEAGNTIYF. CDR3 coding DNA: TGTGCCAGCTGCGGGGCAGGGGGCGAGGCTGGAAACACCATATATTTT.

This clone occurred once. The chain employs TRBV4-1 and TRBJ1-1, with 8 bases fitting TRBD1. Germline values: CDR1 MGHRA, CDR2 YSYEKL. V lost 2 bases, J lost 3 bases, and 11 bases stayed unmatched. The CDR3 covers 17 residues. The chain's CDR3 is CASSQLADRVKYTEAFF. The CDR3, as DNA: TGCGCCAGCAGCCAACTCGCGGACAGGGTTAAATACACTGAAGCTTTCTTT.

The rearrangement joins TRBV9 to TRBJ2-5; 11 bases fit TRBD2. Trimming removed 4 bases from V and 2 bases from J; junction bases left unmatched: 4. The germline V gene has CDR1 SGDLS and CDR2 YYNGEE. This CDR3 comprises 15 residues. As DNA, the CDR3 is TGTGCCAGCAGCACCCGACTAGCGGGGCAAGAGACCCAGTACTTC. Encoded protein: CASSTRLAGQETQYF. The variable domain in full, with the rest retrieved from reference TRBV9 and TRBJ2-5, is DSGVTQTPKHLITATGQRVTLRCSPRSGDLSVYWYQQSLDQGLQFLIQYYNGEERAKGNILERFSAQQFPDLHSELNLSSLELGDSALYFCASSTRLAGQETQYFGPGTRLLVL.

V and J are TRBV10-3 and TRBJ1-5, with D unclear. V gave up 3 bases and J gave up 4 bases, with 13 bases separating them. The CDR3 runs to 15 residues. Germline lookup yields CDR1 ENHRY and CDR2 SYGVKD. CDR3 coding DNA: TGTGCCATCAGTGATAATCCCTATATAAATCAGCCCCAGCATTTT. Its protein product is CAISDNPYINQPQHF.

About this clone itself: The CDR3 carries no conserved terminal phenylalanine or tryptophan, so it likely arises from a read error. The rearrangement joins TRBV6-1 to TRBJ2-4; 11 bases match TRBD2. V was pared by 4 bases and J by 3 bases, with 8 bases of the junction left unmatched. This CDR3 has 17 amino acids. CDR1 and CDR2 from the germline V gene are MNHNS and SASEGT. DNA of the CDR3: TGTGCCAGCAGTGGGGCTAGCGGGGGGAGGGGCAAAAACATTCAGTACCTC. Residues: CASSGASGGRGKNIQYL.

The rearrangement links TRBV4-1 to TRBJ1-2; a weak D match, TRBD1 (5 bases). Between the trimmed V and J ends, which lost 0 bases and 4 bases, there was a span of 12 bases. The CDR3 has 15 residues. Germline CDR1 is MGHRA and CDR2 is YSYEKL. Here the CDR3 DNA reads TGCGCCAGCAGCCAAGATTTGGGACCCTCCTATGGCTACACCTTC. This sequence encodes CASSQDLGPSYGYTF.

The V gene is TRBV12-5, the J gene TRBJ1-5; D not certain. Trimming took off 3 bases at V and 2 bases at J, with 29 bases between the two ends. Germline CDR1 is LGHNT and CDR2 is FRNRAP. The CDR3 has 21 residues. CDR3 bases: TGTGCTAGTGGTTTCATCGACCCCTCGGGTCAGGCCTACATGGGCAATCAGCCCCAGCATTTT. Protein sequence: CASGFIDPSGQAYMGNQPQHF.

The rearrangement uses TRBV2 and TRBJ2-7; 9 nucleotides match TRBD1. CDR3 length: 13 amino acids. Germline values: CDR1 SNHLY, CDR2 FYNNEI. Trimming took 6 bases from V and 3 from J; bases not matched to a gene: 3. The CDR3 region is CASREDRGYEQYF. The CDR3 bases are TGTGCCAGCAGGGAGGACAGGGGCTACGAGCAGTACTTC.

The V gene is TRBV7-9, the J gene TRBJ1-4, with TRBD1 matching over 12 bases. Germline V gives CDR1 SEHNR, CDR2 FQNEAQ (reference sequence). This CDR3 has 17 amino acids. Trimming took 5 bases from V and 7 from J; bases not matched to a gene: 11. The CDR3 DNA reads TGTGCCAGCAGCCGAAACTTACCGGGACAGGGGGCTGAAAAACTGTTTTTT. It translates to CASSRNLPGQGAEKLFF.

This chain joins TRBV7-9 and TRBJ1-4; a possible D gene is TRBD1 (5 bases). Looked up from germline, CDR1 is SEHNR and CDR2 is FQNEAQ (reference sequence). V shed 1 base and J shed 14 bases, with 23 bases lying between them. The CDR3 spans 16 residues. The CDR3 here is CASSLDNGGIMKRLFF. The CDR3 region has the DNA TGTGCCAGCAGCTTAGATAACGGGGGGATAATGAAAAGGCTGTTTTTT.

The CDR3: CASSLVAFGRETQYF. CDR3 nucleotides: TGTGCCAGCAGTTTAGTTGCTTTTGGACGCGAGACCCAGTACTTC. The chain is built from TRBV28 and TRBJ2-5; D unresolved. The CDR3 consists of 15 residues. Germline V gene data show CDR1 as MDHEN and CDR2 as SYDVKM. V shed 2 bases and J shed 5 bases, with 15 bases lying between them.

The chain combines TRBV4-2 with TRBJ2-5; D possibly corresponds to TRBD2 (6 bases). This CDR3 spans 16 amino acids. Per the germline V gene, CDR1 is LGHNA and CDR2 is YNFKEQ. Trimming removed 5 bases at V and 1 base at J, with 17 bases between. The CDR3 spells CASSESPGLSQETQYF. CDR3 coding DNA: TGTGCCAGCAGCGAATCACCGGGACTCAGCCAAGAGACCCAGTACTTC.

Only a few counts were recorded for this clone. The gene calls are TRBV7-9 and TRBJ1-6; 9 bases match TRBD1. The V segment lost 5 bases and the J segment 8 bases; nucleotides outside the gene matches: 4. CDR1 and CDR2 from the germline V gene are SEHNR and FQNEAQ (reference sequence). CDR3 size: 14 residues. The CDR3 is CASSARTGDSPLHF. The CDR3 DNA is TGTGCCAGCAGCGCACGGACAGGGGATTCACCCCTCCACTTT.

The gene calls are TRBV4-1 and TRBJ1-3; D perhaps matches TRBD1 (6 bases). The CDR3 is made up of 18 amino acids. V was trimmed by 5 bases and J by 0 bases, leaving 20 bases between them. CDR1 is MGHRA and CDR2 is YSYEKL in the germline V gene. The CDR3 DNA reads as TGCGCCAGCAGCATACCCCTACAGGGACGGGACTCTGGAAACACCATATATTTT. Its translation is CASSIPLQGRDSGNTIYF.

CDR3 protein: CASSHLTWGLVDTEAFF. In DNA form, the CDR3 reads TGCGCCAGCAGCCACCTCACGTGGGGACTAGTGGACACTGAAGCTTTCTTT. The genes are TRBV4-3 and TRBJ1-1; D possibly corresponds to TRBD1 (5 bases). Between the trimmed V and J ends, which lost 3 bases and 3 bases, there was a span of 20 bases. The V gene's germline CDR1 is LGHNA and CDR2 YSLEER. CDR3 length equals 17 residues.